This T cell receptor beta chain was sequenced for a study of cytomegalovirus exposure and HLA in healthy donors. A remark on this clone: The antigen is not known.

The CDR3 totals 14 residues. Per the germline V gene, CDR1 is MNHEY and CDR2 is SVGAGI. The V and J ends lost 10 bases and 2 bases respectively, with 17 bases between them. 13 Jbeta primers and 60 Vbeta primers were used for the PCR. Method: immunoSEQ multiplex PCR; TCRdb's copy keeps in-frame clones and lacks some. This table holds roughly 200,000 clones, about 78% found once. Broader study findings: The listing of 150 to 200 TCR beta chains classed them as cytomegalovirus-associated.

The sequencing sample was made of PBMCs. This sequence originates from a man in his sixties in good health and CMV-seronegative. The chain couples TRBV6-5 to TRBJ1-2; perhaps TRBD1 as D (5 bases). The CDR3 DNA sequence: TGTGCCACCGATGGAGGGGTCGTCAACTATGGCTACACCTTC. Translation: CATDGGVVNYGYTF.